This T cell receptor beta chain stems from a study of cytomegalovirus exposure and HLA in healthy donors. Regarding the study as a whole: Equally common other TCR beta chains were less clonally expanded than HLA-associated ones, a later analysis found. Around 18,000 TCR beta sequences were associated with HLA alleles at 0.05 false discovery rate in a later analysis. Later analysis demonstrated an association between a missense DCLRE1C variant and TCR beta V- and J-gene trimming.

Primers: 60 Vbeta forward and 13 Jbeta reverse. Method: immunoSEQ multiplex PCR; TCRdb's copy keeps in-frame clones and lacks some. The table records under 150,000 clones, 79% of them present only once. This clone appeared once. Its antigen is as yet unknown. Trimming removed 5 bases from V and 1 base from J; junction bases left unmatched: 11. Germline-derived CDR1 and CDR2 are LGHNT and FRNRAP. The CDR3 covers 18 residues. This TCR came from a man between 18 and 35 years old in good health and CMV-seronegative. Sequencing was carried out using PBMCs. V gene TRBV12-5 combines with J gene TRBJ2-6; TRBD1 agrees at 7 bases. The CDR3, as DNA: TGTGCTAGTGGTGCCCCGACAGGGTCGGCGTCTGGGGCCAACGTCCTGACTTTC. Translating it yields CASGAPTGSASGANVLTF.